The rows below give T cell receptor beta chains drawn from one sample of a study of regulatory T cells in long-lasting Graves disease. TCRdb independently ran MiXCR on the multiplex PCR reads; one entry per CDR3 protein. The profile shows roughly 400,000 distinct CDR3 sequences, 15% of them singletons. The sample was also linked to a second study, of T cells in Graves' hyperthyroidism and ophthalmopathy.

The sequencing here drew on peripheral blood mononuclear cells (PBMCs), taken at new diagnosis, from a patient treated with antithyroid drugs. These receptors came from a woman in her 40s with Graves disease. The CDR3 runs from the conserved cysteine through the conserved F or W. The D gene is left open where the match is weak. Clone size is not always given. Where it is, it says once, few, many or a class for expanded clones.

CDR3: CASSSLTGELFF
DNA: TGTGCCAGCAGTTCCCTCACCGGGGAGCTGTTTTTT
J: TRBJ2-2
D: .
V: TRBV6-9
size: few

CDR3: CATSASQRGLIEPSTDTQYF
DNA: TGTGCCACCAGTGCGTCCCAGCGGGGGCTTATAGAACCCAGCACAGATACGCAGTATTTT
J: TRBJ2-3
D: TRBD2
V: TRBV24-1
size: many

CDR3: CASEDSTLETQYF
DNA: TGTGCCAGCGAGGACTCAACTTTAGAGACCCAGTACTTC
J: TRBJ2-5
D: .
V: TRBV12-3/TRBV12-4
size: many

CDR3: CASSLPIRGETQYF
DNA: TGTGCCAGCTCACTTCCGATCAGGGGAGAGACCCAGTACTTC
J: TRBJ2-5
D: .
V: TRBV7-9
size: many

CDR3: CASSNGQKNIQYF
DNA: TGTGCCAGCAGCAACGGACAGAAAAACATTCAGTACTTC
J: TRBJ2-4
D: .
V: TRBV2
size: many

CDR3: CASSRGQGAGEQYF
DNA: TGCGCCAGCAGCCGGGGACAGGGGGCAGGGGAGCAGTACTTC
J: TRBJ2-7
D: TRBD1
V: TRBV5-1
size: .

CDR3: CAWSGNSYGYTF
DNA: TGTGCCTGGAGTGGAAACAGCTATGGCTACACCTTC
J: TRBJ1-2
D: .
V: TRBV30
size: many

CDR3: CASSRDRPHNQPQHF
DNA: TGTGCCAGTAGTAGGGACAGGCCCCACAATCAGCCCCAGCATTTT
J: TRBJ1-5
D: TRBD1
V: TRBV19
size: .

CDR3: CASSLGGGGSYEQYF
DNA: TGTGCCAGCAGTCTGGGTGGCGGCGGGAGTTACGAGCAGTACTTC
J: TRBJ2-7
D: TRBD2
V: TRBV12-3/TRBV12-4
size: many

CDR3: CASSLGANVLTF
DNA: TGTGCCAGCAGCCTTGGGGCCAACGTCCTGACTTTC
J: TRBJ2-6
D: .
V: TRBV11-3
size: .

CDR3: CAIRESGNTIYF
DNA: TGTGCCATCAGGGAAAGTGGAAACACCATATATTTT
J: TRBJ1-3
D: .
V: TRBV10-3
size: .

CDR3: CASAPPGTGQETQYF
DNA: TGTGCCAGCGCCCCCCCGGGGACGGGGCAAGAGACCCAGTACTTC
J: TRBJ2-5
D: .
V: TRBV28
size: many

CDR3: CASSYSGGSVTGELFF
DNA: TGTGCCAGCAGTTACTCCGGTGGGTCGGTCACCGGGGAGCTGTTTTTT
J: TRBJ2-2
D: .
V: TRBV6-2/TRBV6-3
size: .

CDR3: CASSVDRPYNEQFF
DNA: TGCGCCAGCAGCGTGGACAGGCCCTACAATGAGCAGTTCTTC
J: TRBJ2-1
D: TRBD1
V: TRBV5-1
size: many

CDR3: CASSQVPGSKQPQHF
DNA: TGTGCCAGCAGCCAAGTGCCAGGCAGTAAGCAGCCCCAGCATTTT
J: TRBJ1-5
D: .
V: TRBV3-1
size: .

CDR3: CATSQGAVGYTF
DNA: TGTGCCACCAGTCAGGGGGCGGTTGGCTACACCTTC
J: TRBJ1-2
D: TRBD1
V: TRBV24-1
size: .

CDR3: CASSQDRGVYEQYF
DNA: TGCGCCAGCAGCCAAGACCGGGGGGTCTACGAGCAGTACTTC
J: TRBJ2-7
D: TRBD2
V: TRBV4-1
size: few

CDR3: CASSLTGIGELFF
DNA: TGTGCCAGCAGTTTGACAGGGATCGGGGAGCTGTTTTTT
J: TRBJ2-2
D: TRBD1
V: TRBV28
size: .

CDR3: CATSPTLIDNEQFF
DNA: TGTGCCACCAGTCCTACCCTAATCGACAATGAGCAGTTCTTC
J: TRBJ2-1
D: .
V: TRBV24-1
size: many

CDR3: CASSAGTNTGELFF
DNA: TGTGCCAGCAGCGCCGGGACCAACACCGGGGAGCTGTTTTTT
J: TRBJ2-2
D: .
V: TRBV9
size: many

CDR3: CASSQGNRGQETQYF
DNA: TGCGCCAGCAGCCAAGGCAACAGGGGGCAAGAGACCCAGTACTTC
J: TRBJ2-5
D: TRBD1
V: TRBV4-1
size: many

CDR3: CASSYASMGNPYPYEQYF
DNA: TGTGCCAGCAGTTACGCCTCAATGGGGAACCCCTACCCCTACGAGCAGTACTTC
J: TRBJ2-7
D: .
V: TRBV6-5
size: many

CDR3: CASSENRGRTSGALAKNIQYF
DNA: TGTGCCAGCAGCGAAAACCGGGGGCGGACTAGCGGTGCCCTAGCCAAAAACATTCAGTACTTC
J: TRBJ2-4
D: TRBD2
V: TRBV7-9
size: few

CDR3: CASGTSPIERGDQETQYF
DNA: TGTGCCAGCGGAACATCACCGATTGAGCGGGGGGACCAAGAGACCCAGTACTTC
J: TRBJ2-5
D: TRBD2
V: TRBV28
size: many

CDR3: CASTTVAPPGRGLSYNEQFF
DNA: TGTGCCAGTACCACCGTGGCCCCACCCGGGAGGGGTCTTTCCTACAATGAGCAGTTCTTC
J: TRBJ2-1
D: TRBD2
V: TRBV19
size: many

CDR3: CASSLARSGAYNEQFF
DNA: TGTGCCAGCAGCTTAGCGCGTAGCGGGGCTTACAATGAGCAGTTCTTC
J: TRBJ2-1
D: TRBD2
V: TRBV11-1
size: .

CDR3: CSARDTGTGEQYF
DNA: TGCAGTGCTAGGGATACAGGGACCGGCGAGCAGTACTTC
J: TRBJ2-7
D: .
V: TRBV20-1
size: many

CDR3: CASRRGYSNQPQHF
DNA: TGTGCCAGCAGGCGAGGATATAGCAATCAGCCCCAGCATTTT
J: TRBJ1-5
D: .
V: TRBV27
size: many

CDR3: CSASSPRDGDQPQHF
DNA: TGCAGTGCTAGTTCGCCGCGGGACGGGGATCAGCCCCAGCATTTT
J: TRBJ1-5
D: .
V: TRBV20-1
size: few

CDR3: CASSGNNEQFF
DNA: TGTGCCAGCAGTGGAAACAATGAGCAGTTCTTC
J: TRBJ2-1
D: .
V: TRBV2
size: many

CDR3: CASSRGQSTTEQYF
DNA: TGTGCCAGCAGCCGAGGACAGTCGACCACAGAGCAGTACTTC
J: TRBJ2-7
D: .
V: TRBV7-2
size: many

CDR3: CASSLQGFGELFF
DNA: TGTGCCAGCAGCTTACAGGGCTTCGGGGAGCTGTTTTTT
J: TRBJ2-2
D: .
V: TRBV27
size: many

CDR3: CASSLSSGLYQETQYF
DNA: TGTGCCAGCAGTTTAAGCAGCGGACTGTACCAAGAGACCCAGTACTTC
J: TRBJ2-5
D: .
V: TRBV28
size: many

CDR3: CASTLGRPEETQYF
DNA: TGTGCCAGCACCTTAGGTCGGCCTGAAGAGACCCAGTACTTC
J: TRBJ2-5
D: .
V: TRBV12-3/TRBV12-4
size: many

CDR3: CASSQREQGSGELFF
DNA: TGTGCTAGCAGCCAGCGGGAACAGGGCTCCGGGGAGCTGTTTTTT
J: TRBJ2-2
D: .
V: TRBV7-7
size: many

CDR3: CAWGQVDYEQYF
DNA: TGTGCCTGGGGACAGGTGGACTACGAGCAGTACTTC
J: TRBJ2-7
D: TRBD1
V: TRBV30
size: .

CDR3: CASSPPGQGGNTIYF
DNA: TGTGCCAGCAGTCCCCCGGGACAGGGAGGAAACACCATATATTTT
J: TRBJ1-3
D: TRBD1
V: TRBV28
size: many

CDR3: CASSLSGVSGQPQHF
DNA: TGTGCCAGCAGCTTATCCGGGGTTAGTGGACAGCCCCAGCATTTT
J: TRBJ1-5
D: .
V: TRBV7-2
size: many

CDR3: CASSHSPGQPSYEQYF
DNA: TGTGCCAGCAGCCATAGCCCGGGACAGCCGTCCTACGAGCAGTACTTC
J: TRBJ2-7
D: TRBD1
V: TRBV7-9
size: many

CDR3: CASRLFGAKNIQYF
DNA: TGTGCCAGCAGGTTATTCGGGGCCAAAAACATTCAGTACTTC
J: TRBJ2-4
D: .
V: TRBV6-1
size: .

CDR3: CASRKDRVRARNTEAFF
DNA: TGTGCCAGCAGGAAGGACAGGGTACGAGCTAGGAACACTGAAGCTTTCTTT
J: TRBJ1-1
D: TRBD1
V: TRBV28
size: many

CDR3: CASSLNPSSPLHF
DNA: TGTGCCAGCAGCTTAAACCCGAGTTCACCCCTCCACTTT
J: TRBJ1-6
D: .
V: TRBV7-3
size: few